This TCR beta chain was profiled in a study of Ad26.COV2.S vaccination and SARS-CoV-2 variants. General observations from the study: Across vaccine and placebo recipients, the breadth of non-spike TCRs was similar.

To note about this clone: The antigen remains unidentified.

This sample's treatment: roughly 20 received Ad26.COV2.S at low or high dose, single or two shots; 5 received placebo; per-sample allocation not given. Day 63 following the first vaccine or placebo injection was when the samples were taken. Measured with immunoSEQ multiplex PCR; TCRdb has only the in-frame clones, and not every one. The table includes 300,000 to 350,000 clones, around 85% detected once. Trimming removed 0 bases at V and 5 bases at J, with 7 bases between. Germline V gene data show CDR1 as ENHRY and CDR2 as SYGVKD. The CDR3 is made up of 13 amino acids. The gene calls are TRBV10-3 and TRBJ2-5; a weak D match, TRBD2 (5 bases). The sequences come from peripheral blood, collected in a trial of Ad26.COV2.S vaccine versus placebo. The clonotype was recovered from a person between 18 and 60 years old who received the Ad26.COV2.S COVID-19 vaccine or a placebo. CDR3 loop: CAISESLAETQYF. DNA of the CDR3: TGTGCCATCAGTGAGTCTCTAGCCGAGACCCAGTACTTC.